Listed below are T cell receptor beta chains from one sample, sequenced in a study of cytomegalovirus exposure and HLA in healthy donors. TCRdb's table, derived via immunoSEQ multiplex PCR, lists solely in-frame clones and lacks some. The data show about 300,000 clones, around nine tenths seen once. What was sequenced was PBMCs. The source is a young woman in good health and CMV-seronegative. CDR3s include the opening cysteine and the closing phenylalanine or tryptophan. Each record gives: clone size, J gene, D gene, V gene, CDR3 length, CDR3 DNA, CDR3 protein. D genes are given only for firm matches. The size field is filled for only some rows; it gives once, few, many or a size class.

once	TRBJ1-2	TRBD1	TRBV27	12	TGTGCCAGCAGGAAGACAGGGAACGGCTACACCTTC	CASRKTGNGYTF
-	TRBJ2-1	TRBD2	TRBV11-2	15	TGTGCCAGCAGCCTCGGGGGAGGGGCCTACAATGAGCAGTTCTTC	CASSLGGGAYNEQFF
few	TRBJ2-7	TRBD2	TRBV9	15	TGTGCCAGCAGCGTAGGGGGACTAGCGGGAGACGAGCAGTACTTC	CASSVGGLAGDEQYF
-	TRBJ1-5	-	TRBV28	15	TGTGCCAGCAGTTTATGGTACAGGGAGAATCAGCCCCAGCATTTT	CASSLWYRENQPQHF
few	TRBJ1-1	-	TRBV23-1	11	TGCGCCAGCAGAGATGGGAGAGAAGCTTTCTTT	CASRDGREAFF
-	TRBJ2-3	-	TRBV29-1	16	TGCAGCGTCAACAAGAAAAGACAATATAGCACAGATACGCAGTATTTT	CSVNKKRQYSTDTQYF
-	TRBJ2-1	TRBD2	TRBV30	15	TGTGCCTGGACTGATTCTAGCGGGACGTACAATGAGCAGTTCTTC	CAWTDSSGTYNEQFF
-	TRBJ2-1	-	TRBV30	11	TGTGCCTGGAGGATAGTAAATGAGCAGTTCTTC	CAWRIVNEQFF
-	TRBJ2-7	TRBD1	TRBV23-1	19	TGCGCCAGCAGTCAACGCCCGGGACAGGTTTCCCCCCCTCCTGGCGAGCAGTACTTC	CASSQRPGQVSPPPGEQYF
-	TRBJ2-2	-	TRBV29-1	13	TGCAGCGTCCACGGGGTTTACACCGGGGAGCTGTTTTTT	CSVHGVYTGELFF
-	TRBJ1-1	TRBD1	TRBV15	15	TGTGCCACCAGCCCGGACAGGGGAGTAGGGACTGAAGCTTTCTTT	CATSPDRGVGTEAFF
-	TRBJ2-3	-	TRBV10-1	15	TGCGCCAGCAGTGTTGGGGGCAGTGTGACAGATACGCAGTATTTT	CASSVGGSVTDTQYF
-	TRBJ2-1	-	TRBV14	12	TGTGCCAGCAGCCAATTGCCTGACAGTAGGTTCTTC	CASSQLPDSRFF
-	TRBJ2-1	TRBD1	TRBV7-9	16	TGTGCCAGCAGCCCAATCGGGGCTAAGGGGGCTCGGGAGCAGTTCTTC	CASSPIGAKGAREQFF
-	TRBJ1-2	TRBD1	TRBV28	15	TGTGCCAGCAGTTTCCCCGGGACAGCGGCCTATGGCTACACCTTC	CASSFPGTAAYGYTF
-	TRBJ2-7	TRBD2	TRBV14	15	TGTGCCAGCAGCCAGAGACTAGCGGGCATGGGGGAGCAGTACTTC	CASSQRLAGMGEQYF
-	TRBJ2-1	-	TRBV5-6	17	TGTGCCAGCAGCTTGGTACCCGGCAGGGTTATCTACAATGAGCAGTTCTTC	CASSLVPGRVIYNEQFF
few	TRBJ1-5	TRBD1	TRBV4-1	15	TGCGCCAGCAGCCAAGATGGGACAGGATATCAGCCCCAGCATTTT	CASSQDGTGYQPQHF
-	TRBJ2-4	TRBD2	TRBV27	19	TGTGCCAGCAGCCCGAGGCCTAGCGGGAGCCCTCTAGCCAAAAACATTCAGTACTTC	CASSPRPSGSPLAKNIQYF
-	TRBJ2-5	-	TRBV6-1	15	TGTGCCAGCAGCCCATTAGACAGGATCCAAGAGACCCAGTACTTC	CASSPLDRIQETQYF
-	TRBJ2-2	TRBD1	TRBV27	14	TGTGCCAGCTGGGACAGGGGGAACACCGGGGAGCTGTTTTTT	CASWDRGNTGELFF
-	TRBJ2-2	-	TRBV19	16	TGTGCCAGTAGCGGGGGGTACAGGGAGTGGACCGGGGAGCTGTTTTTT	CASSGGYREWTGELFF
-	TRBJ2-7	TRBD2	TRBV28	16	TGTGCCAGCAGTTACGGAGCGGGAGGGACAACCTACGAGCAGTACTTC	CASSYGAGGTTYEQYF
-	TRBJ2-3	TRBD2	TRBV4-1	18	TGCGCCAGCAGCCAAGGTTTCTCGGGAGGGATTAGCACAGATACGCAGTATTTT	CASSQGFSGGISTDTQYF
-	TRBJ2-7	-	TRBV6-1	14	TGTGCCAGCAGTGAATGGGCAGCTACCTACGAGCAGTACTTC	CASSEWAATYEQYF
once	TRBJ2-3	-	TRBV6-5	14	TGTGCCAGCCGGGATAGCGGTAGCACAGATACGCAGTATTTT	CASRDSGSTDTQYF
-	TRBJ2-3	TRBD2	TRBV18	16	TGTGCCAGCTCAGCCCTAGCGGGAGGGCCAGAAGATACGCAGTATTTT	CASSALAGGPEDTQYF
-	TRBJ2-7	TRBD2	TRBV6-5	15	TGTGCCAGCAGATCCTTAGCGGGCGCCGCCTACGAGCAGTACTTC	CASRSLAGAAYEQYF
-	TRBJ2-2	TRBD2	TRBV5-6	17	TGTGCCAGCAGCCAAGGACTAGCGGGAGCTCGGACCGGGGAGCTGTTTTTT	CASSQGLAGARTGELFF
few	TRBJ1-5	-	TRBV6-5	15	TGTGCCAGCAGATGGACAGATGTAGGATGGCAGCCCCAGCATTTT	CASRWTDVGWQPQHF
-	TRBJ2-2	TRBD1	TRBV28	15	TGTGCCAGTAAACTCGGGGACAGGGCCACCGGGGAGCTGTTTTTT	CASKLGDRATGELFF
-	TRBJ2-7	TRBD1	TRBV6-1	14	TGTGCCACCACACGGGCAGGGGGCTTCAACGAGCAGTACTTC	CATTRAGGFNEQYF
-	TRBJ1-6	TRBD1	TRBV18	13	TGTGCCAGCTCGCCACAGGGGGATTCACCCCTCCACTTT	CASSPQGDSPLHF
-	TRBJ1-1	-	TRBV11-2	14	TGTGCCAGCAGCTTAGATGCCAGGAACACTGAAGCTTTCTTT	CASSLDARNTEAFF
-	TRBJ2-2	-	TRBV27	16	TGTGCCAGCACCCTGATATCTAACGCCTACACCGGGGAGCTGTTTTTT	CASTLISNAYTGELFF
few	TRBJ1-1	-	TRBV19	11	TGTGCCAGTAAGTGGGCCACTGAAGCTTTCTTT	CASKWATEAFF
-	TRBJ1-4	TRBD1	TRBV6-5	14	TGTGCCAGCAGCTGGACAGGCCCTAATGAAAAACTGTTTTTT	CASSWTGPNEKLFF
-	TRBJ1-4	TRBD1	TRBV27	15	TGTGCCAGCCGCCGGGACAGAGGGCTCAATGAAAAACTGTTTTTT	CASRRDRGLNEKLFF
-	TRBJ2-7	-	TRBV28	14	TGTGCCAGCAGTCAGAGCGACAGTTTTTACGAGCAGTACTTC	CASSQSDSFYEQYF
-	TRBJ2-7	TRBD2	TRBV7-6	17	TGTGCCAGCAGCTTGGGGGGGACTAGCGGGTCCGTCTACGAGCAGTACTTC	CASSLGGTSGSVYEQYF
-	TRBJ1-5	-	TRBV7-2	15	TGTGCCAGCAGCACCCGCGGGGGTGGGGACCAGCCCCAGCATTTT	CASSTRGGGDQPQHF
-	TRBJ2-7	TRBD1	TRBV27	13	TGTGCCAGCAGTCCCGGGACAGTATACGAGCAGTACTTC	CASSPGTVYEQYF
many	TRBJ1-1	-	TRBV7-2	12	TGTGCCAGCAGCTTACAGTCAGTTGAAGCTTTCTTT	CASSLQSVEAFF
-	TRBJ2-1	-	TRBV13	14	TGTGCCAGCAGCCCGACTAGTTCTATTGATGAGCAGTTCTTC	CASSPTSSIDEQFF
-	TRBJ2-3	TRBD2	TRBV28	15	TGTGCCAGCAGTTATCGGCTAGCGGTTACAGATACGCAGTATTTT	CASSYRLAVTDTQYF
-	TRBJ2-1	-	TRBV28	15	TGTGCCAGCAGTCCGTTCCCGACTCAGGGGAATGAGCAGTTCTTC	CASSPFPTQGNEQFF